The rows below give T cell receptor beta chains drawn from one sample of a study of T cell clones after liver transplantation. This table comes from immunoSEQ multiplex PCR, and its TCRdb copy is limited to in-frame clones, with some not included. In the table there are more than 70,000 clones, around four fifths of which are singletons. The material sequenced was CD4+ T cells from blood, taken at the 22-month timepoint. These receptors all come from a human patient who received a liver transplant. A share of the T cells may be of graft donor origin. CDR3s include the opening cysteine and the closing phenylalanine or tryptophan. The order of the fields is D gene, J gene, clone size, V gene, CDR3 protein, CDR3 DNA. D genes are given only for firm matches. The listing skips clone size in some rows; elsewhere it reads once, few, many or a size class.

- TRBJ1-1 few TRBV11-2 CASSLDGGDTEAFF TGTGCCAGCAGCTTAGATGGGGGTGACACTGAAGCTTTCTTT
- TRBJ2-1 - TRBV7-6 CASSLAGVYNEQFF TGTGCCAGCAGCTTAGCGGGGGTATACAATGAGCAGTTCTTC
- TRBJ2-3 - TRBV18 CASSPTGTDTQYF TGTGCCAGCTCACCCACAGGGACAGATACGCAGTATTTT
TRBD1 TRBJ2-7 - TRBV5-1 CASSPGTGVSYEQYF TGCGCCAGCAGCCCCGGGACAGGGGTATCCTACGAGCAGTACTTC
TRBD2 TRBJ2-2 few TRBV7-3 CASSQSGGPNTGELFF TGTGCCAGCAGCCAAAGCGGGGGGCCGAACACCGGGGAGCTGTTTTTT
TRBD2 TRBJ2-5 - TRBV28 CASSLGLAGPQETQYF TGTGCCAGCAGTTTAGGTCTAGCGGGACCACAAGAGACCCAGTACTTC
TRBD1 TRBJ1-5 - TRBV14 CASSPTGDGQPQHF TGTGCCAGCAGCCCAACAGGGGACGGCCAGCCCCAGCATTTT
- TRBJ1-1 once TRBV18 CASSYQGNTEAFF TGTGCCAGCTCGTACCAGGGAAACACTGAAGCTTTCTTT
TRBD2 TRBJ2-1 - TRBV5-4 CASSSPPTSGSLSSYNEQFF TGTGCCAGCAGCTCCCCCCCCACTAGCGGGAGCCTTAGCTCCTACAATGAGCAGTTCTTC
- TRBJ2-5 - TRBV4-1 CASSQEIISTKTQYF TGCGCCAGCAGCCAAGAAATAATCTCGACCAAGACCCAGTACTTC
TRBD2 TRBJ2-1 - TRBV7-3 CASSLGGSYNEQFF TGTGCCAGCAGCTTAGGCGGGAGTTACAATGAGCAGTTCTTC
- TRBJ2-2 - TRBV7-9 CASSSGQRRTNTGELFF TGTGCCAGCAGCTCCGGTCAGCGGAGAACGAACACCGGGGAGCTGTTTTTT
- TRBJ2-3 - TRBV10-3 CAISESRTALIPDTQYF TGTGCCATCAGTGAGTCCCGGACAGCCCTTATTCCAGATACGCAGTATTTT
TRBD1 TRBJ2-1 - TRBV10-3 CATRDRDNEQFF TGTGCCACCCGGGACAGGGACAATGAGCAGTTCTTC
TRBD1 TRBJ1-2 - TRBV10-3 CAISATDRGVDGYTF TGTGCCATCAGTGCGACCGACAGGGGTGTCGATGGCTACACCTTC
- TRBJ1-1 few TRBV7-9 CASSLVGSANTEAFF TGTGCCAGCAGCTTAGTTGGATCGGCGAACACTGAAGCTTTCTTT
- TRBJ2-6 - TRBV2 CASSAVSGANVLTF TGTGCCAGCAGTGCGGTCTCTGGGGCCAACGTCCTGACTTTC
TRBD2 TRBJ2-1 - TRBV28 CASSLTSGEQFF TGTGCCAGCAGTTTGACTAGCGGGGAGCAGTTCTTC
TRBD2 TRBJ2-3 - TRBV5-1 CASSLASGMRSTDTQYF TGCGCCAGCAGCTTGGCTAGCGGGATGAGAAGCACAGATACGCAGTATTTT
TRBD1 TRBJ1-1 - TRBV7-9 CASSLGSTGADSAFF TGTGCCAGCAGCTTAGGGTCCACAGGGGCCGATTCAGCTTTCTTT
TRBD1 TRBJ1-2 - TRBV30 CAWSGGDRGGWGYTF TGTGCCTGGAGTGGAGGGGACAGGGGCGGTTGGGGCTACACCTTC
TRBD1 TRBJ1-2 - TRBV18 CASSPDRGTGYTF TGTGCCAGCTCACCCGACAGGGGGACAGGCTACACCTTC
- TRBJ2-7 - TRBV7-9 CASDRTGSYEQYF TGTGCCAGTGACCGGACCGGCTCCTACGAGCAGTACTTC
- TRBJ1-3 once TRBV9 CASSGSGAGNTIYF TGTGCCAGCAGCGGATCCGGGGCTGGAAACACCATATATTTT
TRBD2 TRBJ2-7 - TRBV9 CASSAGLAINEQYF TGTGCCAGCAGCGCGGGACTAGCGATCAACGAGCAGTACTTC
TRBD2 TRBJ2-2 - TRBV10-3 CAMGRERGELFF TGTGCCATGGGGCGGGAGAGGGGGGAGCTGTTTTTT
- TRBJ2-1 - TRBV7-3 CASSSVPGSGQFF TGTGCCAGCAGCTCCGTGCCAGGGTCAGGGCAGTTCTTC
- TRBJ1-1 once TRBV7-9 CASSLRERSEAFF TGTGCCAGCAGCTTAAGGGAACGGAGTGAAGCTTTCTTT
- TRBJ2-1 - TRBV2 CASSLTGADYNEQFF TGTGCCAGCAGTCTAACAGGAGCCGACTACAATGAGCAGTTCTTC
- TRBJ2-3 once TRBV28 CASSPQSLPTDTQYF TGTGCCAGCAGTCCCCAGTCTCTGCCCACAGATACGCAGTATTTT
- TRBJ1-1 - TRBV19 CASSSGAGRTEAFF TGTGCCAGTAGTTCAGGCGCAGGGCGCACTGAAGCTTTCTTT
TRBD2 TRBJ2-5 - TRBV15 CATSGPPGTSGQETQYF TGTGCCACCAGCGGCCCGCCCGGGACTAGCGGACAAGAGACCCAGTACTTC
- TRBJ2-1 - TRBV7-2 CASSLVRVNEQFF TGTGCCAGCAGCTTAGTCAGGGTAAATGAGCAGTTCTTC
TRBD2 TRBJ2-3 - TRBV12-5 CASGLVRSARASGATDTQYF TGTGCTAGTGGTTTGGTACGATCGGCACGAGCTAGCGGGGCCACAGATACGCAGTATTTT
TRBD1 TRBJ1-1 - TRBV29-1 CSVLTGGAFF TGCAGCGTACTTACAGGGGGAGCTTTCTTT
TRBD1 TRBJ1-2 - TRBV5-1 CASSQGANYGYTF TGCGCCAGCAGCCAGGGGGCTAACTATGGCTACACCTTC
TRBD2 TRBJ2-1 - TRBV4-2 CASSQDLAGGLNEQFF TGTGCCAGCAGCCAAGATCTCGCGGGAGGGTTGAATGAGCAGTTCTTC
- TRBJ1-2 - TRBV7-2 CASSRQNYGYTF TGTGCCAGCAGCAGACAGAACTATGGCTACACCTTC
- TRBJ2-3 - TRBV27 CASRSISDTQYF TGTGCCAGCCGCTCGATCTCAGATACGCAGTATTTT
TRBD1 TRBJ1-2 - TRBV11-2 CASSDRGGYGYTF TGTGCCAGCAGCGACAGGGGAGGCTATGGCTACACCTTC
- TRBJ1-1 - TRBV7-2 CASSLVWTTFF TGTGCCAGCAGCTTAGTTTGGACCACATTCTTT
TRBD2 TRBJ2-1 - TRBV28 CASTAGGGTYNEQFF TGTGCCAGCACTGCGGGGGGGGGCACCTACAATGAGCAGTTCTTC
- TRBJ1-1 - TRBV5-1 CASSFGFTEAFF TGCGCCAGCAGCTTTGGGTTCACTGAAGCTTTCTTT
- TRBJ1-2 - TRBV18 CASSPDHNYGYTF TGTGCCAGCTCACCCGACCATAACTATGGCTACACCTTC
TRBD2 TRBJ2-7 - TRBV5-1 CASSLVGGSSYEQYF TGCGCCAGCAGCTTGGTAGGCGGGAGTTCCTACGAGCAGTACTTC
TRBD1 TRBJ1-4 - TRBV6-1 CASSEAVRGYGNEKLFF TGTGCCAGCAGTGAAGCTGTCAGGGGGTACGGTAATGAAAAACTGTTTTTT
- TRBJ1-3 - TRBV30 CAWSQTAVRGNTIYF TGTGCCTGGAGTCAGACAGCGGTGCGGGGAAACACCATATATTTT
TRBD1 TRBJ2-1 - TRBV7-8 CASSLAQGAASNEQFF TGTGCCAGCAGCTTAGCGCAGGGGGCGGCCTCCAATGAGCAGTTCTTC
TRBD1 TRBJ1-2 - TRBV14 CASSHRRDRGSANYGYTF TGTGCCAGCAGCCATCGAAGGGACAGGGGCTCAGCTAACTATGGCTACACCTTC
- TRBJ1-2 - TRBV15 CATSRVELYGYTF TGTGCCACCAGCAGAGTTGAGCTGTATGGCTACACCTTC
- TRBJ2-7 - TRBV5-1 CASSPDGYEQYF TGCGCCAGCAGCCCGGACGGGTACGAGCAGTACTTC
TRBD2 TRBJ2-7 - TRBV11-2 CASSYSTSNSGHAYEQYF TGTGCCAGCAGCTACTCGACTTCCAATAGCGGGCACGCCTACGAGCAGTACTTC
- TRBJ1-2 - TRBV18 CASSQGQTGQADGYTF TGTGCCAGCTCACAAGGGCAAACAGGGCAGGCGGATGGCTACACCTTC
TRBD2 TRBJ2-5 - TRBV9 CASSSSPGGGAETQYF TGTGCCAGCAGCTCCTCCCCGGGGGGAGGCGCAGAGACCCAGTACTTC
- TRBJ2-5 - TRBV2 CASSRVVRGRFQETQYF TGTGCCAGCAGCCGGGTTGTCAGGGGACGGTTTCAAGAGACCCAGTACTTC